These 15 T cell receptor beta chains came from one sample sequenced in a study of T cell changes during pregnancy in multiple sclerosis. TCRdb's copy holds only in-frame clones and misses some; the assay was immunoSEQ multiplex PCR. The table records tens of thousands of clones, approximately 90% of them present only once. Material: peripheral blood, obtained in the third trimester of pregnancy. The receptors were sampled from a female donor with multiple sclerosis, enrolled in a pregnancy study.

The chain joins TRBV27 to TRBJ2-1, with D perhaps TRBD2 (5 bases). V was shortened by 6 bases and J by 0 bases, with 9 bases between the two germline ends. This CDR3 is built from 14 residues. CDR1 is MNHEY and CDR2 is SMNVEV in the germline V gene (reference sequence). The CDR3: CASSRGNSYNEQFF. For the CDR3, the DNA is TGTGCCAGCAGCCGGGGAAACTCCTACAATGAGCAGTTCTTC.

The chain links TRBV7-2 to TRBJ2-7; maybe TRBD1 (6 bases). The CDR3 is 15 residues long. The germline V gene has CDR1 SGHTA and CDR2 FQGNSA. V lost 3 bases and J lost 6, with 18 bases in between. The CDR3 region has the DNA TGTGCCAGCAGCTTTACCGGGACATCCCCTTCCGAGCAGTACTTC. Translation: CASSFTGTSPSEQYF.

This clone was observed a single time. The chain links TRBV6-5 to TRBJ1-1; TRBD1 matches 9 bases. This CDR3 has 14 residues. Trimming removed 5 bases from V and 7 bases from J; junction bases left unmatched: 8. Germline V gene lookup returns CDR1 MNHEY and CDR2 SVGAGI. The CDR3 coding sequence is TGTGCCAGCAGTAAACAGGGGGCGGGGGGTGAAGCTTTCTTT. Encoded protein: CASSKQGAGGEAFF.

The V and J genes are TRBV6-1 and TRBJ2-7; 10 nucleotides match TRBD2. CDR3 size: 16 residues. The germline gives CDR1 MNHNS, CDR2 SASEGT. V dropped 1 base and J dropped 1; count of bases not matched to a gene: 4. CDR3 DNA sequence: TGTGCCAGCAGTGAAGAGGTTAGCGGGAGGTCCTACGAGCAGTACTTC. Amino acid sequence: CASSEEVSGRSYEQYF.

The rearrangement uses TRBV2 and TRBJ2-3; a possible D gene is TRBD1 (6 bases). CDR1 is SNHLY, CDR2 FYNNEI, per germline. Trimming pared 3 bases from V and 3 bases from J, leaving 10 bases between. The CDR3 is 14 residues long. CDR3 region: CASSEGQGTDTQYF. As DNA, the CDR3 is TGTGCCAGCAGTGAGGGGCAGGGGACAGATACGCAGTATTTT. The full variable domain, with the rest looked up from reference TRBV2 and TRBJ2-3, is EPEVTQTPSHQVTQMGQEVILRCVPISNHLYFYWYRQILGQKVEFLVSFYNNEISEKSEIFDDQFSVERPDGSNFTLKIRSTKLEDSAMYFCASSEGQGTDTQYFGPGTRLTVL.

This clone appeared once. The CDR3 DNA sequence: TGCGCCAGCAGCTCGGTGGCGGGACAGGGTCCCTACAATGAGCAGTTCTTC. It is translated as CASSSVAGQGPYNEQFF. The V and J genes are TRBV5-1 and TRBJ2-1, with 9 bases matching TRBD1. The CDR3 extends over 17 amino acids. Per germline, CDR1 SGHRS and CDR2 YFSETQ. Trimming at V came to 3 bases and at J to 2 bases, leaving 9 bases not matched to a gene.

The chain has TRBV27 and TRBJ1-5; D is perhaps TRBD1 (5 bases). This CDR3 has 15 residues. CDR1 MNHEY and CDR2 SMNVEV come from the germline V gene (reference sequence). Trimming pared 3 bases from V and 4 bases from J, leaving 13 bases between. CDR3 sequence reads: CASSFLGRGNQPQHF. The CDR3 nucleotides are TGTGCCAGCAGTTTCTTGGGAAGGGGAAATCAGCCCCAGCATTTT.

The V and J genes are TRBV7-8 and TRBJ2-1; maybe TRBD2 (6 bases). Per germline, CDR1 SGHVS and CDR2 FQNEAQ. V dropped 2 bases and J dropped 6 bases, with 11 bases sitting between them. This CDR3 spans 14 amino acids. CDR3 amino acids: CASSLRLGGNEQFF. The CDR3 nucleotides are TGTGCCAGCAGCTTAAGACTGGGAGGCAATGAGCAGTTCTTC.

This chain connects TRBV5-1 to TRBJ1-2; weak D call: TRBD1 (6 bases). CDR1 is SGHRS and CDR2 is YFSETQ in the germline V gene. Trimming took 0 bases from V and 1 from J, leaving 13 bases between them. The CDR3 runs 16 residues. The CDR3 nucleotides read TGCGCCAGCAGCTTGGATGGACAGAAATTTAACTATGGCTACACCTTC. As protein: CASSLDGQKFNYGYTF.

The chain combines TRBV7-8 with TRBJ1-5, with 10 bases that match TRBD1. This CDR3 is 17 amino acids long. The germline gives CDR1 SGHVS, CDR2 FQNEAQ. Unmatched junction bases numbered 11, after V lost 5 bases and J lost 4 bases. The CDR3 DNA sequence: TGTGCCAGCAGCCCCTACGCGGGGACAGGGGTGAATCAGCCCCAGCATTTT. Protein sequence: CASSPYAGTGVNQPQHF.

The chain couples TRBV10-3 to TRBJ2-7; D is ambiguous. Germline V gene data show CDR1 as ENHRY and CDR2 as SYGVKD. V dropped 3 bases and J dropped 2 bases, with 11 bases sitting between them. CDR3 length: 14 amino acids. CDR3 region: CAISDSASTYEQYF. The CDR3 nucleotides are TGTGCCATCAGTGATAGTGCCTCCACCTACGAGCAGTACTTC.

This clone showed up just once. This sequence joins TRBV7-8 and TRBJ2-2, with TRBD1 matching 8 bases. Germline V gene data show CDR1 as SGHVS and CDR2 as FQNEAQ. There are 16 residues in the CDR3. Losses at the gene ends were 0 bases for V and 3 bases for J; bases not matched to a gene: 3. The CDR3 DNA is TGTGCCAGCAGCTTAGCGAACAGGGGGTACACCGGGGAGCTGTTTTTT. It specifies CASSLANRGYTGELFF.

The chain carries TRBV4-2 and TRBJ2-7; TRBD2 agrees at 8 bases. V was clipped by 4 bases and J by 5 bases; unmatched bases: 10. The CDR3 extends over 15 amino acids. Germline loops: CDR1 LGHNA, CDR2 YNFKEQ. The chain's CDR3 is CASSLAAGVLDEQYF. The CDR3 DNA is TGTGCCAGCAGCCTAGCAGCGGGAGTACTAGACGAGCAGTACTTC.

This clone was counted a single time. The rearrangement uses TRBV5-4 and TRBJ1-2, with 9 bases fitting TRBD1. Unmatched junction bases numbered 12, after V lost 0 bases and J lost 6 bases. The CDR3 spans 17 residues. Germline lookup yields CDR1 SGHNT and CDR2 YYREEE (reference sequence). The CDR3 DNA is TGTGCCAGCAGCTTGGCCTGGGACAGGGCGTTTAAGGATGGCTACACCTTC. As protein: CASSLAWDRAFKDGYTF.

The rearrangement links TRBV7-2 to TRBJ2-7; the D is unclear. The V gene's germline CDR1 is SGHTA and CDR2 FQGNSA. The CDR3 extends over 12 amino acids. Trimming shortened V by 4 bases and J by 2 bases, and 6 bases separated the two germline ends. CDR3 bases: TGTGCCAGCAGCTCGCCTACCTACGAGCAGTACTTC. This sequence encodes CASSSPTYEQYF.